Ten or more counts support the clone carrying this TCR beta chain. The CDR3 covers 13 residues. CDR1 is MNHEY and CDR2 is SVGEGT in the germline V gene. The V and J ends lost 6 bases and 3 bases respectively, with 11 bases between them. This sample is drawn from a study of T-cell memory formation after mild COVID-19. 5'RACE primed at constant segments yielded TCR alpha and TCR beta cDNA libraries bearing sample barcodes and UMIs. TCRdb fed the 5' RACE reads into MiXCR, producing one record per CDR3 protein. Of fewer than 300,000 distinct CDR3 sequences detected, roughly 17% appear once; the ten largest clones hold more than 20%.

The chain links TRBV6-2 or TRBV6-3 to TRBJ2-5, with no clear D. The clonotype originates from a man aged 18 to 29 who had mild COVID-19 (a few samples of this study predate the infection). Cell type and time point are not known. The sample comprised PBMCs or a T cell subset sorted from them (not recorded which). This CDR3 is CASSPTSEETQYF. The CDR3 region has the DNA TGTGCCAGCAGCCCCACTTCTGAAGAGACCCAGTACTTC.